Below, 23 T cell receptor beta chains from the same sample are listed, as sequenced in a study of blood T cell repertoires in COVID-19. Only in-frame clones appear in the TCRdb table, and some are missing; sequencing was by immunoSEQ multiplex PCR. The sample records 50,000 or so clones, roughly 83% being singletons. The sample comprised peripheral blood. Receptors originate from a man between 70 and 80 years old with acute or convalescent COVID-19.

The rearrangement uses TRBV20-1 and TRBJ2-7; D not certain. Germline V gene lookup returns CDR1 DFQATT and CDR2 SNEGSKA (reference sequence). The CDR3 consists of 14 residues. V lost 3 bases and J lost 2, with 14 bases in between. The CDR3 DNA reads TGCAGTGCTAGTAACAGCCTATCTACCTACGAGCAGTACTTC. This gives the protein CSASNSLSTYEQYF.

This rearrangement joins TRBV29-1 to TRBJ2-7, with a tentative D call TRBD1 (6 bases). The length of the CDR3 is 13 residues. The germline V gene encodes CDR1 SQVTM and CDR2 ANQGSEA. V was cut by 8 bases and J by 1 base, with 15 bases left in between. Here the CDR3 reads CSCTGTPSYEQYF. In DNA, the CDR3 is TGCAGCTGCACCGGGACACCTTCCTACGAGCAGTACTTC.

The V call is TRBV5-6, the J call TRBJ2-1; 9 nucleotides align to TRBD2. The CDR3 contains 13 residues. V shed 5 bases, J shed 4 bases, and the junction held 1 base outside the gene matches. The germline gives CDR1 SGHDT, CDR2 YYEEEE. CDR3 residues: CASRTSGYNEQFF. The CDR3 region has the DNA TGTGCCAGCAGGACTAGCGGTTACAATGAGCAGTTCTTC.

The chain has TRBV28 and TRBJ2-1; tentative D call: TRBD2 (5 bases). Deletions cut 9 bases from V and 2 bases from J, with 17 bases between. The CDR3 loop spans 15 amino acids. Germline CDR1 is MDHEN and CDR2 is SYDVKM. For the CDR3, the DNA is TGTGCCAGTCGGTCTGGCGGGCGTACCTACAATGAGCAGTTCTTC. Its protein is CASRSGGRTYNEQFF.

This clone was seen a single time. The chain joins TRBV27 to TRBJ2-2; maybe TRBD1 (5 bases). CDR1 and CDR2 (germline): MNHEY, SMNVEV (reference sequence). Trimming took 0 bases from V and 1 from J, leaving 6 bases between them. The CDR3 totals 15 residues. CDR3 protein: CASSLSGQNTGELFF. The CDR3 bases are TGTGCCAGCAGTTTATCGGGGCAGAACACCGGGGAGCTGTTTTTT.

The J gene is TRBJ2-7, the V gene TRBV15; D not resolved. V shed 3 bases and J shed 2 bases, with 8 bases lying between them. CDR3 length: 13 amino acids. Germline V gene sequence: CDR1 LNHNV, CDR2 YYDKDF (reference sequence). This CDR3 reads CATSSSRPYEQYF. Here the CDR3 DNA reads TGTGCCACCAGCAGTTCCCGTCCCTACGAGCAGTACTTC.

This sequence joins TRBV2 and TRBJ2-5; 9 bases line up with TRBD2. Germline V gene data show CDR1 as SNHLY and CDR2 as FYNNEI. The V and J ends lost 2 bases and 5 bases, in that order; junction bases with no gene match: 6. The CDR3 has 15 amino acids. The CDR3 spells CASSEPVAGVETQYF. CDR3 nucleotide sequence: TGTGCCAGCAGTGAACCAGTAGCGGGGGTGGAGACCCAGTACTTC.

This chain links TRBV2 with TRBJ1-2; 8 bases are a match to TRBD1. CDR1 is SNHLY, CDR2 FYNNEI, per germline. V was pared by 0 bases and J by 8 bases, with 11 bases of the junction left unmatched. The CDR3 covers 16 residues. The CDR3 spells CASSEARAGGVWGYTF. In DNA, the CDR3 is TGTGCCAGCAGTGAAGCGCGCGCAGGGGGCGTCTGGGGCTACACCTTC.

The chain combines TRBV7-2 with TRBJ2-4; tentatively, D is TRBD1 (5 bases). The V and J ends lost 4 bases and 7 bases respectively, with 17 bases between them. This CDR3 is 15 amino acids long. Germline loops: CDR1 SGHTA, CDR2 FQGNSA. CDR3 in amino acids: CASSSQSRGRNIQYF. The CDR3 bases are TGTGCCAGCAGCTCTCAGAGTAGGGGTAGGAACATTCAGTACTTC.

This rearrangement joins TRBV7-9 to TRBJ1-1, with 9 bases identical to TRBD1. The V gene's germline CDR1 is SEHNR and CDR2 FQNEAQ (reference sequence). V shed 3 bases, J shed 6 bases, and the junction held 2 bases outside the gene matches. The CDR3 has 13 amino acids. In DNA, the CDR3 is TGTGCCAGCAGCTTCGGGACAGGGCCTGAAGCTTTCTTT. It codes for CASSFGTGPEAFF.

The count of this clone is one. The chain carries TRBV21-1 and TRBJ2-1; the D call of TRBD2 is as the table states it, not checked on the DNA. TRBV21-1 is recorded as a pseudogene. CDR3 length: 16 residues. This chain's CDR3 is CASSLLAGDTYNEQFF. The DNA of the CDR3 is TGTGCCAGCAGCCTTCTAGCGGGAGACACCTACAATGAGCAGTTCTTC.

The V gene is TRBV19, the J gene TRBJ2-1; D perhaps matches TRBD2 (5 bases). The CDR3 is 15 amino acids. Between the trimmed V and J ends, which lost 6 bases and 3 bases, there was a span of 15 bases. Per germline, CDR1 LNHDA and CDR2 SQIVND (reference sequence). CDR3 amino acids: CASRRAGRGYNEQFF. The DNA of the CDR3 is TGTGCCAGTAGACGGGCAGGTCGGGGCTACAATGAGCAGTTCTTC.

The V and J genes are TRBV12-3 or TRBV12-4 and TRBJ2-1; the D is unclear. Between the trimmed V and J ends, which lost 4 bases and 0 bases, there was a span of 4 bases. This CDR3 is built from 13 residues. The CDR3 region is CASSSRSYNEQFF. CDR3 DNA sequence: TGTGCCAGCAGTTCGCGCTCCTACAATGAGCAGTTCTTC.

CDR3 protein: CASSQDYRDTEAFF. The CDR3 region has the DNA TGTGCCAGCAGCCAAGACTACAGGGACACTGAAGCTTTCTTT. The chain recombines TRBV4-2 with TRBJ1-1, with D tentatively TRBD1 (6 bases). The germline V gene encodes CDR1 LGHNA and CDR2 YNFKEQ. The V and J ends lost 0 bases and 3 bases respectively, with 8 bases between them. This CDR3 contains 14 residues.

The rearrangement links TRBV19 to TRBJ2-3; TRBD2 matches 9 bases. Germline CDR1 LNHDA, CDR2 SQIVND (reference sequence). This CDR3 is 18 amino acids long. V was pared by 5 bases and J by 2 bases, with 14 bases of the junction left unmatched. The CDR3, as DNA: TGTGCCAGTAGTGCCCCCCCCGGAACTAGCGGGTTCACAGATACGCAGTATTTT. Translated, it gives CASSAPPGTSGFTDTQYF.

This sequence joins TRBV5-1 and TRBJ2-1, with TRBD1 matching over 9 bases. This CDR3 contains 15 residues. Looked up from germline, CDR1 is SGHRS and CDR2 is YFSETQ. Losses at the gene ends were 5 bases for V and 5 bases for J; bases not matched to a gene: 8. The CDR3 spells CASSSRTGVHNEQFF. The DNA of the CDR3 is TGCGCCAGCAGTTCCCGGACAGGGGTTCACAATGAGCAGTTCTTC.

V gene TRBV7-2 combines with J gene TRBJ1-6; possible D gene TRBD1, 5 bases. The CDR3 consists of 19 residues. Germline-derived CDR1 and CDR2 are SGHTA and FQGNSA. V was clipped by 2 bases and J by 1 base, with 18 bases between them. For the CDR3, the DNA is TGTGCCAGCAGCTTAATCCCAGGAATTAAGGGGTCCTATAATTCACCCCTCCACTTT. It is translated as CASSLIPGIKGSYNSPLHF.

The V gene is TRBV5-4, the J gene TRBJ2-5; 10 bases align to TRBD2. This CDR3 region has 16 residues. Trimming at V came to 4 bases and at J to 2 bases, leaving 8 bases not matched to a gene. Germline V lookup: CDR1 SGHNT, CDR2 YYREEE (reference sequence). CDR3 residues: CASSPPGLANQETQYF. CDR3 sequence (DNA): TGTGCCAGCAGCCCGCCGGGACTAGCGAATCAAGAGACCCAGTACTTC. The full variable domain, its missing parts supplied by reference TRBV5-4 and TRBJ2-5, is ETGVTQSPTHLIKTRGQQVTLRCSSQSGHNTVSWYQQALGQGPQFIFQYYREEENGRGNFPPRFSGLQFPNYSSELNVNALELDDSALYLCASSPPGLANQETQYFGPGTRLLVL.

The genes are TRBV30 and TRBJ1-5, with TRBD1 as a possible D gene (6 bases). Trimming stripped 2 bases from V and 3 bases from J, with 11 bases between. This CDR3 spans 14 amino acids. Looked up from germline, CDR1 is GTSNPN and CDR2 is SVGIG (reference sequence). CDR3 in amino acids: CAWSSQGHNQPQHF. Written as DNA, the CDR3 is TGTGCCTGGAGTTCACAGGGACACAATCAGCCCCAGCATTTT.

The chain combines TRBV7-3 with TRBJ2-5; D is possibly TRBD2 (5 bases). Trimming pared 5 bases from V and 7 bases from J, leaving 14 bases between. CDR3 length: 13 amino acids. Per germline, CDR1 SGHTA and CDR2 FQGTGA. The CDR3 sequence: CASSRGAWGTQYF. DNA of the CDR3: TGTGCCAGCAGCCGGGGAGCGTGGGGGACCCAGTACTTC.

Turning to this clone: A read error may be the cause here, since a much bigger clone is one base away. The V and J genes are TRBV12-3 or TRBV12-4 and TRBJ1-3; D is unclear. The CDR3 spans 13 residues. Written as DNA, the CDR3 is TGTGCCAACAGTTCGGGGTATGGAAACACCATATATTTT. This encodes CANSSGYGNTIYF.

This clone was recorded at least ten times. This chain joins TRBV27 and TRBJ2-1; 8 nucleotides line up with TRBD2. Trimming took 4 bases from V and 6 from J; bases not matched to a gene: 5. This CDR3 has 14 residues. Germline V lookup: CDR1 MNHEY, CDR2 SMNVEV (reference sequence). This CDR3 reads CASSWSGGFNEQFF. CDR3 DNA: TGTGCCAGCAGTTGGTCGGGGGGGTTCAATGAGCAGTTCTTC.

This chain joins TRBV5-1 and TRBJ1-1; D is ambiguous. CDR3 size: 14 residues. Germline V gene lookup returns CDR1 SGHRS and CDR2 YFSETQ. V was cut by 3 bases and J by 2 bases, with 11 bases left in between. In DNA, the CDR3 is TGCGCCAGCAGCTCAGACCAGACTAACACTGAAGCTTTCTTT. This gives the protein CASSSDQTNTEAFF.